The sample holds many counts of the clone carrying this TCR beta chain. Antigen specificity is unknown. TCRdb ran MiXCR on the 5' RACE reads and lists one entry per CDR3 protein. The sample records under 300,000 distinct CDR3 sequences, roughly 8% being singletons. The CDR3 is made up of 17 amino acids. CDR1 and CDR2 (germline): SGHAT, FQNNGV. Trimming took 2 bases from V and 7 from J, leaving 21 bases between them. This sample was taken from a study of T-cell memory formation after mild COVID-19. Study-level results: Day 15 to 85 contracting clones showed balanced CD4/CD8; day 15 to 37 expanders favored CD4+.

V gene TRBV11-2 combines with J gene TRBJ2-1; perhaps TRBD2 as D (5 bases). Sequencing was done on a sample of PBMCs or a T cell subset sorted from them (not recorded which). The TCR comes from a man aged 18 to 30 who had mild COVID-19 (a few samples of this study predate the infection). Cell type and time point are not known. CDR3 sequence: CASSLMGSSGMKNEQFF. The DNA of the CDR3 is TGTGCCAGCAGCTTAATGGGTTCGTCGGGGATGAAAAATGAGCAGTTCTTC.